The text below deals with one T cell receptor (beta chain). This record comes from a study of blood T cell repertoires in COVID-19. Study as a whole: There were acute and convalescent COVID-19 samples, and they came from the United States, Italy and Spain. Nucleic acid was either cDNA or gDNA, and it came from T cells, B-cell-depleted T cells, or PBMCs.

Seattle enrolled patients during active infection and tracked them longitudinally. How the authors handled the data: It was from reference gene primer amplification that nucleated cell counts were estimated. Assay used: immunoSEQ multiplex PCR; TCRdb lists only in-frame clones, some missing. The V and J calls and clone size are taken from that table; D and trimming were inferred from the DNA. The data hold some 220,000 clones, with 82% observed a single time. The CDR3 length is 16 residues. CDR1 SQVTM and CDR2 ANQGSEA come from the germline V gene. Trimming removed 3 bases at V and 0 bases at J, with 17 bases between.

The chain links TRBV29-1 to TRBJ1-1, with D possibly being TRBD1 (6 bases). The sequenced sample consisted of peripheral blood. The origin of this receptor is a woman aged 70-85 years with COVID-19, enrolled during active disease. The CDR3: CSVEGRGDKMNTEAFF. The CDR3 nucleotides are TGCAGCGTTGAGGGCAGGGGTGATAAGATGAACACTGAAGCTTTCTTT.